The 4 T cell receptor beta chains below all came from one sample that was sequenced in a study of T cell changes during pregnancy in multiple sclerosis (dated by TCRdb to about 2019). Library preparation employed the immunoSEQ multiplex PCR assay. Here the immuneACCESS table is served through TCRdb, limited to in-frame sequences with V and J called. Missing clones are a known gap in these copies; in checked studies unresolved V genes cover under half, and the rest lacks a known reason. This sample is represented by roughly 100,000 clones; 90% to 95% of them were singletons. Of the sample, less than 2% is held by the ten largest clones. The sequencing used peripheral blood, collected after pregnancy. Source of these receptors: a female donor in good health, enrolled as a control in a pregnancy study.

This clone was seen only once. The rearrangement joins TRBV27 to TRBJ1-5; no definite D call. V was pared by 0 bases and J by 7 bases, with 13 bases between. The CDR3 loop spans 15 amino acids. CDR1 MNHEY and CDR2 SMNVEV come from the germline V gene (reference sequence). The CDR3 region is CASSLSESAPQPQHF. Here the CDR3 DNA reads TGTGCCAGCAGTTTATCGGAGTCAGCCCCCCAGCCCCAGCATTTT.

The chain is built from TRBV19 and TRBJ2-4; a possible D gene is TRBD1 (5 bases). The germline CDR1 and CDR2 sequences are LNHDA and SQIVND (reference sequence). The CDR3 covers 17 residues. Trimming left V 1 base short and J 3 bases short, with 16 bases between. CDR3: CASSIAPRVPDKNIQYF. The CDR3 nucleotides read TGTGCCAGTAGTATAGCCCCCAGGGTTCCTGACAAAAACATTCAGTACTTC. Variable domain in full (rest from reference TRBV19 and TRBJ2-4): DGGITQSPKYLFRKEGQNVTLSCEQNLNHDAMYWYRQDPGQGLRLIYYSQIVNDFQKGDIAEGYSVSREKKESFPLTVTSAQKNPTAFYLCASSIAPRVPDKNIQYFGAGTRLSVL.

J is TRBJ1-1 and V is TRBV7-9, with TRBD1 identical over 9 bases. The J segment lost 6 bases and the V segment lost 2 bases, leaving 4 bases of the junction unmatched. The CDR3 is made up of 14 amino acids. Looked up from germline, CDR1 is SEHNR and CDR2 is FQNEAQ (reference sequence). CDR3 loop: CASSLIDRGAEAFF. The CDR3, as DNA: TGTGCCAGCAGCTTAATCGACAGGGGGGCTGAAGCTTTCTTT.

The rearrangement links TRBV25-1 to TRBJ1-2, with D uncertain. CDR1 MGHDK and CDR2 SYGVNS come from the germline V gene. V was pared by 4 bases and J by 8 bases, with 8 bases between. The CDR3 is made up of 11 amino acids. Here the CDR3 DNA reads TGTGCCAGCAGTGCGCTTGGCGGCTACACCTTC. This encodes CASSALGGYTF.